This TCR beta chain was profiled in a study of STAT5B mutations in CD4+ large granular lymphocyte leukemia. This CDR3 contains 14 residues. V was pared by 8 bases and J by 0 bases, with 13 bases between. Germline assignment: CDR1 KGHSH and CDR2 LQKENI. As for this clone: Its antigen is unknown.

Whole-study findings and limits: Without HLA matching, higher CD4+ than CD8+ T-LGLL clonality could reflect small sample size. CD4-sorted patient repertoires seemed more clonal than healthy CD4+ repertoires.

The data were produced by immunoSEQ multiplex PCR, yet TCRdb's version contains in-frame clones alone and is incomplete. The sample has 30,000 to 35,000 clones, 70% to 90% seen once. The chain combines TRBV18 with TRBJ1-1; D ambiguous. The TCR comes from a human donor in good health. Material for sequencing was CD4+ T cells from blood buffy coats. CDR3 in DNA: TGTGCCAGCGTTGACGGGAACATGAACACTGAAGCTTTCTTT. Its translation: CASVDGNMNTEAFF.